These 5 T cell receptor beta chains came from one sample sequenced in a study of OX40 agonist ivuxolimab in advanced cancers. Profiling relied on immunoSEQ multiplex PCR, and the TCRdb table lists in-frame clones only, not all of them. This table holds some 77,000 clones, 80% to 95% found once. The source was CD4+ or CD8+ T cells sorted from blood, collected in a trial of the OX40 agonist ivuxolimab. These receptors came from an adult with an advanced solid tumor such as melanoma, head and neck, liver or kidney cancer.

The rearrangement links TRBV7-6 to TRBJ2-5, with 8 bases aligning to TRBD2. Per germline, CDR1 SGHVS and CDR2 FNYEAQ. Trimming took 1 base from V and 5 from J; bases not matched to a gene: 9. This CDR3 region has 16 residues. The CDR3 bases are TGTGCCAGCAGCTTAGGAGCGGGAGAAAGGGGTGAGACCCAGTACTTC. Its protein product is CASSLGAGERGETQYF.

The gene calls are TRBV19 and TRBJ2-1; the D gene is possibly TRBD1 (6 bases). Germline values: CDR1 LNHDA, CDR2 SQIVND (reference sequence). The V and J ends lost 1 base and 0 bases respectively, with 10 bases between them. The CDR3 loop spans 16 amino acids. CDR3 bases: TGTGCCAGTAGTATAGGACAGGCCTTCTCCTACAATGAGCAGTTCTTC. Translating gives CASSIGQAFSYNEQFF.

The chain joins TRBV7-9 to TRBJ1-1; D is uncertain. Germline V lookup: CDR1 SEHNR, CDR2 FQNEAQ (reference sequence). With 1 base removed from V and 4 bases from J, the gap between germline ends came to 10 bases. CDR3 length: 14 amino acids. The CDR3 here is CASSLDERLTEAFF. The DNA of the CDR3 is TGTGCCAGCAGCTTAGACGAGAGGCTCACTGAAGCTTTCTTT.

V and J are TRBV4-2 and TRBJ1-2, with TRBD1 matching 7 bases. The CDR3 length is 16 residues. The J segment lost 0 bases and the V segment lost 1 base, leaving 5 bases of the junction unmatched. Germline assignment: CDR1 LGHNA and CDR2 YNFKEQ. CDR3 loop: CASSQGDRETNYGYTF. The DNA for the CDR3 is TGTGCCAGCAGCCAAGGAGACAGGGAGACTAACTATGGCTACACCTTC.

There are a few counts of this clone. CDR3 in amino acids: CASSLGNSYGYTF. The DNA for the CDR3 is TGTGCCAGCAGCTTAGGGAACAGCTATGGCTACACCTTC. This rearrangement joins TRBV7-9 to TRBJ1-2; D not resolved. V lost 1 base and J 4 bases, leaving 7 bases between the germline ends. Germline V gives CDR1 SEHNR, CDR2 FQNEAQ (reference sequence). The CDR3 sequence is 13 residues long. Complete variable domain (other parts from reference TRBV7-9 and TRBJ1-2): DTGVSQNPRHKITKRGQNVTFRCDPISEHNRLYWYRQTLGQGPEFLTYFQNEAQLEKSRLLSDRFSAERPKGSFSTLEIQRTEQGDSAMYLCASSLGNSYGYTFGSGTRLTVV.